The 7 T cell receptor beta chains below come from one sample, sequenced in a study of human T cells and chemical hapten exposure. TCRdb passed the RACE reads through MiXCR, listing each CDR3 protein once. Among 150,000 to 200,000 distinct CDR3 sequences listed, about a fifth were seen once. Time point specified: patch test 1, 2 weeks after DPC sensitization. Regarding treatment: therapeutic diphenylcyclopropenone sensitization with weekly scalp DPC. The source was whole blood, collected in connection with sensitization to the hapten diphenylcyclopropenone (DPC). The origin of the receptors is a woman between 50 and 59 years old with alopecia areata. Some clones in this sample may be carry-over from other donors' samples.

The rearrangement uses TRBV20-1 and TRBJ2-1; 9 nucleotides match TRBD2. V lost 0 bases to trimming and J lost 4 bases; unmatched junction nucleotides: 16. CDR3 length equals 19 residues. Germline V gene sequence: CDR1 DFQATT, CDR2 SNEGSKA (reference sequence). Here the CDR3 reads CSARDLTRREGRGYNEQFF. DNA of the CDR3: TGCAGTGCTAGAGATTTAACAAGGCGGGAGGGCCGGGGGTACAATGAGCAGTTCTTC.

This clonotype has more than one count but fewer than ten. The chain has TRBV28 and TRBJ2-5; D gene unclear. Trimming pared 3 bases from V and 3 bases from J, leaving 8 bases between. The CDR3 consists of 13 residues. Germline V gives CDR1 MDHEN, CDR2 SYDVKM. This CDR3 is CASSLPNEETQYF. The CDR3 nucleotides are TGTGCCAGCAGTTTGCCAAACGAAGAGACCCAGTACTTC.

Turning to this clonotype: Relative to the germline gene, one junction end is altered; a read error may explain this. The V gene is TRBV6-1, the J gene TRBJ1-5; TRBD1 matches 8 bases. CDR1 is MNHNS, CDR2 SASEGT, per germline. The CDR3 loop spans 15 amino acids. The DNA of the CDR3 is TGTGCCAGCAGCGAAGACAGGGGTAGCAATCAGCCCCAGCATTTT. Translating gives CASSEDRGSNQPQHF.

The V call is TRBV10-3, the J call TRBJ2-3; possibly TRBD2 for D (6 bases). CDR1 is ENHRY, CDR2 SYGVKD, per germline. V was cut by 10 bases and J by 5 bases, with 25 bases left in between. The CDR3 contains 16 residues. The CDR3 spells CATLRWGALGGDTQYF. The CDR3 DNA follows: TGTGCCACCTTGAGATGGGGCGCGCTGGGGGGAGATACGCAGTATTTT.

In this sample, this clonotype turned up a few times. The rearrangement joins TRBV20-1 to TRBJ2-3, with 11 bases identical to TRBD2. The trim removed 2 bases at V and 5 bases at J, leaving 9 bases unmatched. The CDR3 covers 16 residues. Germline CDR1 DFQATT, CDR2 SNEGSKA (reference sequence). CDR3 nucleotides: TGCAGTGCTAGACCTGACTCGGGACTAGCGGAAGATACGCAGTATTTT. Translating gives CSARPDSGLAEDTQYF.

The chain links TRBV21-1 to TRBJ1-5; the D call TRBD1 from the table was never checked on the DNA. TRBV21-1 represents a pseudogene. The CDR3 loop spans 16 amino acids. The CDR3: CASSTRQGGMNQPQHF. Written as DNA, the CDR3 is TGTGCCAGCAGCACACGACAGGGAGGAATGAATCAGCCCCAGCATTTT.

This clonotype has more than one count but fewer than ten. The J gene is TRBJ2-1, the V gene TRBV29-1; 11 bases agree with TRBD2. Germline V lookup: CDR1 SQVTM, CDR2 ANQGSEA. J lost 4 bases, V lost 7 bases, and 9 bases had no gene match. The CDR3 has 15 amino acids. Here the CDR3 reads CSALLAGVFYNEQFF. CDR3 DNA sequence: TGCAGCGCCCTACTAGCGGGAGTTTTTTACAATGAGCAGTTCTTC.